The following is a TCR beta chain sequence with its context. Its specificity is unknown. With 60 Vbeta and 13 Jbeta primers, the PCR was carried out. Some clones are missing from TCRdb's copy, which holds only in-frame ones; the method was immunoSEQ multiplex PCR. The data show around 45,000 clones, around 53% seen once. These data originate in a study of cytomegalovirus exposure and HLA in healthy donors. Study-wide findings and caveats: TCR beta V- and J-gene trimming was later associated with a missense DCLRE1C variant. A reported reduction in N-insertions relative to the roughly 700-donor mean was seen in an Asian-associated ancestry cluster in a later analysis. Reports indicated that the classifier achieved high specificity and sensitivity in diagnosing cytomegalovirus status. Some V segments, TRBV6-2 and TRBV6-3 among them, were indistinguishable and were therefore excluded.

V gave up 3 bases and J gave up 4 bases, with 5 bases separating them. The CDR3 has 12 amino acids. Germline V gene sequence: CDR1 MNHNY, CDR2 SVGAGI (reference sequence). The receptor was isolated from a man aged 60 to 69 in good health and CMV-seronegative. This rearrangement joins TRBV6-6 to TRBJ2-3; D unclear. The material sequenced was PBMCs. As DNA, the CDR3 is TGTGCCAGCAGTTATTTCGCAGATACGCAGTATTTT. It is translated as CASSYFADTQYF.